This T cell receptor (beta chain) emerged from a study of T cell repertoires in cytomegalovirus infection. Study details: HLA-B-restricted CMV epitopes that are well studied, plus recently identified HLA-C-restricted ones, were used by the study. Both a matching HLA type and CMV infection were indicated by public TCR beta signatures.

In this sample, this clonotype turned up many times. Its cognate antigen is unknown. The study's findings and limits: People with CMV and the relevant HLA were identified by cumulative public TCR beta family frequency. It was HLA-C-restricted CMV-specific TCR beta clonotypes that dominated the response ex vivo.

TCRdb itself ran the reads through MiXCR, one entry per CDR3 protein. The sample holds about 310,000 distinct CDR3 sequences, roughly 25% seen once. The CDR3 totals 12 residues. V lost 5 bases to trimming and J lost 7 bases, with 11 bases between them. The germline gives CDR1 SGHTA, CDR2 FQGNSA. V and J are TRBV7-2 and TRBJ1-2; perhaps TRBD1 as D (6 bases). This clonotype was sampled from a human donor in good health (CMV status not recorded). Some clones in this sample may be carry-over from other donors' samples. Specimen: cultured PBMCs, collected from culture after CMV antigen stimulation. CDR3 nucleotides: TGTGCCAGCAGCGCGCAGGGGCGTGGCTACACCTTC. Protein: CASSAQGRGYTF. The whole variable domain, filled in from reference TRBV7-2 and TRBJ1-2, reads GAGVSQSPSNKVTEKGKDVELRCDPISGHTALYWYRQSLGQGLEFLIYFQGNSAPDKSGLPSDRFSAERTGGSVSTLTIQRTQQEDSAVYLCASSAQGRGYTFGSGTRLTVV.